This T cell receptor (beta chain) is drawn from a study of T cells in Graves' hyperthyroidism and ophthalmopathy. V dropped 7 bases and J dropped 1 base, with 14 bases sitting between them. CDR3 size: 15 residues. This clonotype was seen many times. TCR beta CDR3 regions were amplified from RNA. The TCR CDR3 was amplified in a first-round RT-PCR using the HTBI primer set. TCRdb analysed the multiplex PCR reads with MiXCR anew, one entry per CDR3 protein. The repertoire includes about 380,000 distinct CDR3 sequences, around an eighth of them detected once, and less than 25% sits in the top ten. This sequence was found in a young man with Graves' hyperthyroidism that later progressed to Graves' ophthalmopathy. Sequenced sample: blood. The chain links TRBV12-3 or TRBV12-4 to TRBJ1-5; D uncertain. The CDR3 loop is CASTPQKGSNQPQHF. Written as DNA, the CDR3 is TGTGCCAGCACCCCGCAAAAAGGGAGCAATCAGCCCCAGCATTTT.